This entry lists 23 T cell receptor beta chains sequenced from one sample in a study of regulatory T cells in long-lasting Graves disease. Stated time point: newly diagnosed GD, antithyroid drugs for less than 3 months. From PBMCs, RNA was extracted and then used to make the TCR library. Building of the TCR beta libraries involved iRepertoire HTBI primers and Arm-PCR of CDR3 regions. In TCRdb, the multiplex PCR reads were re-called with MiXCR into one record per CDR3 protein. The sample holds under 300,000 distinct CDR3 sequences, around 19% seen once. This sample comprised peripheral blood mononuclear cells (PBMCs), obtained at new diagnosis, from a patient treated with antithyroid drugs. Source of these receptors: a female donor with Graves disease.

This clonotype was found many times. V and J are TRBV19 and TRBJ2-5; a weak D match, TRBD2 (5 bases). Trimming removed 9 bases from V and 4 bases from J, with 12 bases in between. The germline V gene has CDR1 LNHDA and CDR2 SQIVND (reference sequence). The length of the CDR3 is 12 residues. CDR3 loop: CASGGGRETQYF. The CDR3 coding sequence is TGTGCCAGCGGAGGTGGACGAGAGACCCAGTACTTC.

Many counts were recorded for this clonotype. The gene calls are TRBV11-2 and TRBJ2-2; 10 bases fit TRBD2. Looked up from germline, CDR1 is SGHAT and CDR2 is FQNNGV. The trim removed 5 bases at V and 6 bases at J, leaving 6 bases unmatched. The CDR3 length is 15 residues. CDR3: CASSPSGSMPGELFF. For the CDR3, the DNA is TGTGCCAGCAGCCCTAGCGGGAGTATGCCCGGGGAGCTGTTTTTT. Full variable domain (outside the CDR3, taken from reference TRBV11-2 and TRBJ2-2): EAGVAQSPRYKIIEKRQSVAFWCNPISGHATLYWYQQILGQGPKLLIQFQNNGVVDDSQLPKDRFSAERLKGVDSTLKIQPAKLEDSAVYLCASSPSGSMPGELFFGEGSRLTVL.

This clonotype was detected many times. V gene TRBV20-1 combines with J gene TRBJ1-2; perhaps TRBD1 as D (6 bases). The CDR3 spans 14 residues. V was pared by 4 bases and J by 7 bases, with 19 bases between. The germline V gene encodes CDR1 DFQATT and CDR2 SNEGSKA (reference sequence). The CDR3 coding sequence is TGCAGTGCTACCATTGAGGGGGGATGGCGTGGCTACACCTTC. Protein: CSATIEGGWRGYTF.

V is TRBV7-9 and J is TRBJ1-3; D gene unclear. V lost 6 bases to trimming and J lost 0 bases, with 6 bases between them. The CDR3 is 13 amino acids. From germline, CDR1 is SEHNR and CDR2 FQNEAQ (reference sequence). This chain's CDR3 is CASRRYSGNTIYF. The CDR3 DNA reads TGTGCCAGCAGGAGATACTCTGGAAACACCATATATTTT. The complete variable domain, with remaining parts taken from reference TRBV7-9 and TRBJ1-3, reads DTGVSQNPRHKITKRGQNVTFRCDPISEHNRLYWYRQTLGQGPEFLTYFQNEAQLEKSRLLSDRFSAERPKGSFSTLEIQRTEQGDSAMYLCASRRYSGNTIYFGEGSWLTVV.

The sample holds many counts of this clonotype. This sequence joins TRBV10-3 and TRBJ1-5; possibly TRBD1 for D (6 bases). Germline loops: CDR1 ENHRY, CDR2 SYGVKD. There are 14 residues in the CDR3. The ends were cut back, 3 bases at V and 5 bases at J, with 11 bases in the middle. CDR3 nucleotide sequence: TGTGCCATCAGTGATGGAGGGGGGGATCAGCCCCAGCATTTT. Encoded protein: CAISDGGGDQPQHF.

This clonotype was counted at least ten times. The V call is TRBV18, the J call TRBJ2-1, with TRBD2 matching over 7 bases. The CDR3 loop spans 14 amino acids. Losses at the gene ends were 8 bases for V and 7 bases for J; bases not matched to a gene: 11. Germline CDR1 reads KGHSH; CDR2 reads LQKENI. The CDR3 region is CASAEATSSNEQFF. In DNA form, the CDR3 reads TGTGCCAGCGCGGAAGCGACTAGCAGTAATGAGCAGTTCTTC. Full variable domain (remainder filled in from reference TRBV18 and TRBJ2-1): NAGVMQNPRHLVRRRGQEARLRCSPMKGHSHVYWYRQLPEEGLKFMVYLQKENIIDESGMPKERFSAEFPKEGPSILRIQQVVRGDSAAYFCASAEATSSNEQFFGPGTRLTVL.

Concerning this clonotype: The likely explanation is a read error, given a far larger clone one base away. V gene TRBV24-1 combines with J gene TRBJ2-5; the D gene is possibly TRBD2 (6 bases). The CDR3 covers 15 residues. Germline CDR1 reads KGHDR; CDR2 reads SFDVKD. V lost 9 bases, J lost 11 bases, and 27 bases lay in between. CDR3 DNA sequence: TGTGCCACCTCCCTTAGCGGCGCGGCCTACAATGAGCAGTACTTC. Translation: CATSLSGAAYNEQYF.

Ten or more counts support this clonotype. This rearrangement joins TRBV3-1 to TRBJ2-3; tentative D call: TRBD1 (6 bases). Trimming left V 0 bases short and J 6 bases short, with 16 bases between. The CDR3 loop spans 16 amino acids. The germline V gene encodes CDR1 LGHDT and CDR2 YNNKEL (reference sequence). The CDR3 sequence: CASSQDQGYPSDTQYF. CDR3 nucleotide sequence: TGTGCCAGCAGCCAAGATCAGGGGTATCCTTCGGATACGCAGTATTTT.

This clonotype has ten or more counts. The chain has TRBV28 and TRBJ1-3; TRBD1 agrees at 7 bases. V gave up 3 bases and J gave up 0 bases; unmatched junction bases: 5. The CDR3 consists of 16 residues. Germline lookup yields CDR1 MDHEN and CDR2 SYDVKM. The CDR3 is CASSFLWTGSGNTIYF. The CDR3 DNA is TGTGCCAGCAGTTTTCTCTGGACAGGCTCTGGAAACACCATATATTTT.

In its sample, this clonotype was seen a few times. V and J are TRBV6-5 and TRBJ2-1, with 9 bases lining up with TRBD2. V lost 3 bases and J lost 8; bases outside the gene matches: 8. Germline V CDR1 and CDR2: MNHEY, SVGAGI. CDR3 size: 15 residues. The CDR3 nucleotides are TGTGCCAGCAGTTATCGCCTAGCGGGAATTGATGAGCAGTTCTTC. It encodes CASSYRLAGIDEQFF.

The rearrangement uses TRBV7-9 and TRBJ1-2; D gene unclear. Germline V gives CDR1 SEHNR, CDR2 FQNEAQ (reference sequence). The germline V and J ends were trimmed by 7 bases and 2 bases, with 11 bases remaining between them. The CDR3 consists of 13 residues. CDR3 sequence reads: CASNKDTNYGYTF. Here the CDR3 DNA reads TGTGCCAGCAACAAAGACACCAACTATGGCTACACCTTC. Full variable domain (outside the CDR3, taken from reference TRBV7-9 and TRBJ1-2): DTGVSQNPRHKITKRGQNVTFRCDPISEHNRLYWYRQTLGQGPEFLTYFQNEAQLEKSRLLSDRFSAERPKGSFSTLEIQRTEQGDSAMYLCASNKDTNYGYTFGSGTRLTVV.

The V and J genes are TRBV3-1 and TRBJ1-2; D is unclear. The CDR3 is 15 residues long. The germline V gene encodes CDR1 LGHDT and CDR2 YNNKEL (reference sequence). The V end lost 4 bases, the J end lost 4 bases, and 16 bases lay between the germline ends. The CDR3 nucleotides read TGTGCCAGCAGCCTAGGAGGAAAGTTCTCCTATGGCTACACCTTC. It is translated as CASSLGGKFSYGYTF.

This clonotype occurred once. As DNA, the CDR3 is TGTGCCAGCAGTTTAAGGCCATTCGGCGGGGAGACCCAGTACTTC. It codes for CASSLRPFGGETQYF. The chain links TRBV12-3 or TRBV12-4 to TRBJ2-5; weak D call: TRBD2 (5 bases). This CDR3 comprises 15 residues. Trimming took off 2 bases at V and 5 bases at J, with 15 bases between the two ends.

Concerning this clonotype itself: A much larger clone is a single base away; this may be a read error. V and J are TRBV20-1 and TRBJ2-5; D might be TRBD1 (5 bases). Germline CDR1 and CDR2: DFQATT and SNEGSKA (reference sequence). Trimming shortened V by 3 bases and J by 5 bases, and 16 bases separated the two germline ends. The CDR3 totals 14 residues. In nucleotides, the CDR3 is TGCAGTGCTAGTACCCAGGGTAGCCACGAGACCCAGTACTTC. It codes for CSASTQGSHETQYF.

At least ten counts were recorded for this clonotype. The chain couples TRBV12-3 or TRBV12-4 to TRBJ1-4; unclear D gene. V gave up 3 bases and J gave up 8 bases, with 10 bases separating them. This CDR3 has 13 residues. The CDR3 DNA reads as TGTGCCAGCAGTTTCAGCTTCCCAGAAAAACTGTTTTTT. This translates into CASSFSFPEKLFF.

This clonotype came up many times. The chain recombines TRBV12-3 or TRBV12-4 with TRBJ2-7; 8 bases agree with TRBD2. The length of the CDR3 is 16 residues. Trimming at V came to 4 bases and at J to 4 bases, leaving 12 bases not matched to a gene. CDR3 protein: CASSYREGGWGYEQYF. The CDR3 DNA sequence: TGTGCCAGCAGTTACCGGGAGGGGGGTTGGGGTTACGAGCAGTACTTC.

This clonotype was seen ten or more times. The chain carries TRBV2 and TRBJ2-7, with 7 positions matching TRBD1. The J segment lost 5 bases and the V segment lost 5 bases, leaving 12 bases of the junction unmatched. Germline V CDR1 and CDR2: SNHLY, FYNNEI. CDR3 length: 15 residues. CDR3 nucleotides: TGTGCCAGCAGTCGGGACAGCCCACAGGTCCACGAGCAGTACTTC. It specifies CASSRDSPQVHEQYF.

The sample holds many counts of this clonotype. This chain joins TRBV11-3 and TRBJ2-1; D remains ambiguous. Trimming cost V 2 bases and J 5 bases, with 13 bases left between them. The CDR3 covers 15 residues. CDR1 is SGHNT, CDR2 YENEEA, per germline. The CDR3 reads CASSLTGKPHNEQFF. In DNA, the CDR3 is TGTGCCAGCAGCTTAACCGGAAAACCTCACAATGAGCAGTTCTTC.

The V gene is TRBV5-1, the J gene TRBJ2-2; TRBD1 aligns across 8 bases. This CDR3 region has 17 residues. V shed 3 bases and J 2 bases; nucleotides not matched to a gene: 9. CDR1 and CDR2 from the germline V gene are SGHRS and YFSETQ. CDR3 protein: CASSSQSGQVNTGELFF. The CDR3 DNA reads as TGCGCCAGCAGCTCCCAATCGGGACAGGTTAACACCGGGGAGCTGTTTTTT.

This clonotype was seen many times. The chain has TRBV28 and TRBJ2-4, with D possibly being TRBD1 (6 bases). Trimming cost V 1 base and J 4 bases, with 8 bases left between them. The germline V gene has CDR1 MDHEN and CDR2 SYDVKM. The CDR3 totals 14 residues. CDR3 bases: TGTGCCAGCAGTTTATCTGGACAGAAAAACATTCAGTACTTC. Residues: CASSLSGQKNIQYF.

The CDR3 loop reads CSARDPGQGNTGELFF. Written as DNA, the CDR3 is TGCAGTGCTAGAGATCCTGGACAGGGTAACACCGGGGAGCTGTTTTTT. This chain uses TRBV20-1 with TRBJ2-2; 8 nucleotides match TRBD1. J was trimmed by 2 bases and V by 0 bases; bases with no gene match: 5. The CDR3 is 16 amino acids. The germline gives CDR1 DFQATT, CDR2 SNEGSKA (reference sequence).

Many counts were recorded for this clonotype. The V call is TRBV4-1, the J call TRBJ2-1, with D tentatively TRBD2 (6 bases). V was pared by 2 bases and J by 6 bases, with 20 bases between. This CDR3 region has 17 residues. Germline CDR1 is MGHRA and CDR2 is YSYEKL. The CDR3 DNA reads TGCGCCAGCAGCCAACCCCAATCGGGAGTTAAGAGCAATGAGCAGTTCTTC. Residues: CASSQPQSGVKSNEQFF.

This clonotype showed up many times. This chain connects TRBV27 to TRBJ2-7; 12 positions match TRBD2. This CDR3 is built from 18 residues. Germline CDR1 reads MNHEY; CDR2 reads SMNVEV (reference sequence). Losses at the gene ends were 11 bases for V and 4 bases for J; bases not matched to a gene: 21. This CDR3 reads CAGCPGLAGRRVFYEQYF. The CDR3 nucleotides read TGTGCCGGGTGCCCGGGACTAGCGGGTCGAAGGGTATTTTACGAGCAGTACTTC.